In this sample, the clone carrying this T cell receptor (beta chain) turned up a few times. This sample was taken from a study of T-cell reconstitution after alpha-beta-depleted transplantation in children. Trimming took off 3 bases at V and 0 bases at J, with 11 bases between the two ends. CDR1 is SGHDT, CDR2 YYEEEE, per germline. The CDR3 runs 15 residues. TCRbeta library preparation incorporated unique molecular identifiers. MiXCR was run by TCRdb on the PCR reads, yielding one entry per CDR3 protein. Of 150,000 to 250,000 distinct CDR3 sequences listed, around 5.9% are singletons. The chain combines TRBV5-6 with TRBJ2-3, with D unresolved. The receptor was derived from a girl under three years old with combined immunodeficiency, due to receive a stem cell transplant. The sequencing used PBMCs, collected before TCRalphabeta/CD19-depleted stem cell transplant. The CDR3 sequence is CASSSPRSSTDTQYF. DNA of the CDR3: TGTGCCAGCAGCTCTCCACGATCTAGCACAGATACGCAGTATTTT.